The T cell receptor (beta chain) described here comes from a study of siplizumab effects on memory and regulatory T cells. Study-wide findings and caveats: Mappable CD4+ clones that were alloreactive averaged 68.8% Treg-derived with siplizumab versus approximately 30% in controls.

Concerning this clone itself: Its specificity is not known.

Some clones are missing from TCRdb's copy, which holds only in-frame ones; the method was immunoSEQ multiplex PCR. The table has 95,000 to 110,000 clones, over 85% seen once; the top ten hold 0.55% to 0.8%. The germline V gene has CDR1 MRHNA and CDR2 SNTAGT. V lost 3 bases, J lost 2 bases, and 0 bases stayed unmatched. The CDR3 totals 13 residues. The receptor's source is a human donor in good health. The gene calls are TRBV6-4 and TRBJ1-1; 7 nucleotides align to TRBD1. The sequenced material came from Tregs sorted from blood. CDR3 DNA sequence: TGTGCCAGCAGTGAAGGGGGCAACACTGAAGCTTTCTTT. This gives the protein CASSEGGNTEAFF.